This section outlines one T cell receptor (beta chain) sequence together with its context. Germline loops: CDR1 MNHEY, CDR2 SMNVEV (reference sequence). Deletions cut 5 bases from V and 6 bases from J, with 15 bases between. The CDR3 extends over 14 amino acids. This sample is part of a study of T cell changes during pregnancy in multiple sclerosis. Some clones are missing from TCRdb's copy, which holds only in-frame ones; the method was immunoSEQ multiplex PCR. This table holds approximately 31,000 clones, 90% found once. This specimen was CD8+ T cells from peripheral blood mononuclear cells, taken in the second trimester of pregnancy. The chain joins TRBV27 to TRBJ2-3; weak D call: TRBD1 (5 bases). The sequence was obtained from a female donor with multiple sclerosis, enrolled in a pregnancy study. CDR3 in amino acids: CASSRQGPLDTQYF. The CDR3 region has the DNA TGTGCCAGCAGTCGCCAGGGTCCCCTGGATACGCAGTATTTT.